These 11 T cell receptor beta chains were sequenced from one sample in a study of technical replicates of blood from a few donors. Only in-frame clones appear in the TCRdb table, and some are missing; sequencing was by immunoSEQ multiplex PCR. The sample includes approximately 88,000 clones, roughly 94% seen only once; the top ten take around 0.25%. Sequencing was performed on T cells isolated from PBMCs. The receptors stem from a human donor in good health.

The gene calls are TRBV30 and TRBJ2-7, with 9 bases aligning to TRBD1. The CDR3 has 12 amino acids. The V segment lost 6 bases and the J segment 5 bases; nucleotides outside the gene matches: 5. The germline gives CDR1 GTSNPN, CDR2 SVGIG (reference sequence). The CDR3 region has the DNA TGTGCCTGTATCACAGGGGGCAACGAGCAGTACTTC. Its protein product is CACITGGNEQYF.

The chain employs TRBV19 and TRBJ2-1; TRBD1 agrees at 10 bases. The CDR3 length is 15 residues. Germline CDR1 and CDR2: LNHDA and SQIVND (reference sequence). V was clipped by 5 bases and J by 4 bases; unmatched bases: 5. The CDR3, as DNA: TGTGCCAGTAGTGCGGACAGGGGGGGGTACAATGAGCAGTTCTTC. It encodes CASSADRGGYNEQFF.

This chain's CDR3 is CASKLAASTDTQYF. The CDR3 coding sequence is TGCGCCAGCAAGCTAGCGGCTAGCACAGATACGCAGTATTTT. The chain recombines TRBV4-1 with TRBJ2-3, with 7 bases fitting TRBD2. Germline V CDR1 and CDR2: MGHRA, YSYEKL. V dropped 7 bases and J dropped 0; count of bases not matched to a gene: 4. This CDR3 is 14 amino acids long.

The CDR3 spells CASSEEHNGGSGANVLTF. DNA for the CDR3: TGTGCCAGCAGTGAAGAACACAACGGGGGATCTGGGGCCAACGTCCTGACTTTC. J is TRBJ2-6 and V is TRBV6-1; TRBD2 might be the D (6 bases). Between the trimmed V and J ends, which lost 1 base and 1 base, there was a span of 14 bases. Germline V gene sequence: CDR1 MNHNS, CDR2 SASEGT. CDR3 size: 18 residues.

The gene calls are TRBV4-1 and TRBJ2-5; D is unclear. V was shortened by 3 bases and J by 5 bases, with 19 bases between the two germline ends. Germline V gene data show CDR1 as MGHRA and CDR2 as YSYEKL. This CDR3 is 16 amino acids long. The CDR3: CASSQPGSKYWETQYF. The CDR3 DNA is TGCGCCAGCAGCCAGCCGGGTTCCAAGTACTGGGAGACCCAGTACTTC.

The rearrangement links TRBV29-1 to TRBJ2-5, with 10 bases aligning to TRBD2. With V trimmed by 0 bases and J by 1 base, 5 bases remained unmatched. Germline V gene lookup returns CDR1 SQVTM and CDR2 ANQGSEA. CDR3 length: 16 residues. CDR3 DNA: TGCAGCGTTGAAGATCCCCTAGCGGGAGTCCAAGAGACCCAGTACTTC. It translates to CSVEDPLAGVQETQYF.

The rearrangement joins TRBV7-9 to TRBJ1-4; 8 positions agree with TRBD1. CDR1 is SEHNR and CDR2 is FQNEAQ in the germline V gene (reference sequence). CDR3 length: 15 amino acids. The J segment lost 8 bases and the V segment lost 1 base, leaving 6 bases of the junction unmatched. The DNA of the CDR3 is TGTGCCAGCAGCTTAGGCGGACAGGGTAGAGAAAAACTGTTTTTT. Protein sequence: CASSLGGQGREKLFF.

J is TRBJ1-1 and V is TRBV5-1, with a weak D call TRBD1 (5 bases). V lost 5 bases and J lost 1, with 9 bases in between. Germline V gene lookup returns CDR1 SGHRS and CDR2 YFSETQ. The CDR3 is 13 amino acids. The CDR3 DNA sequence: TGCGCCAGCAGGGACAACCCGAACACTGAAGCTTTCTTT. Its translation is CASRDNPNTEAFF.

This clone has only one observation. The CDR3 nucleotides are TGCGCCAGCAGCCAAGCTCCATCTCCTACCACCTACGAGCAGTACTTC. Encoded protein: CASSQAPSPTTYEQYF. The chain uses TRBV4-1 and TRBJ2-7; no reliable D call. This CDR3 is built from 16 residues. Germline values: CDR1 MGHRA, CDR2 YSYEKL. Trimming left V 1 base short and J 2 bases short, with 15 bases between.

The chain recombines TRBV6-1 with TRBJ2-7; 8 bases align to TRBD1. The CDR3 is made up of 16 amino acids. Germline V gene sequence: CDR1 MNHNS, CDR2 SASEGT. Trimming took 3 bases from V and 1 from J; bases not matched to a gene: 8. CDR3 coding DNA: TGTGCCAGCAGTGATTCGACCGGGACAGGTTCCTACGAGCAGTACTTC. Amino acids: CASSDSTGTGSYEQYF.

This chain joins TRBV5-1 and TRBJ2-1; D may be TRBD2 (6 bases). The CDR3 consists of 14 residues. Germline V gene data show CDR1 as SGHRS and CDR2 as YFSETQ. V was pared by 4 bases and J by 1 base, with 9 bases between. The CDR3 is CASSIGTSYNEQFF. CDR3 nucleotides: TGCGCCAGCAGCATCGGGACTTCCTACAATGAGCAGTTCTTC.